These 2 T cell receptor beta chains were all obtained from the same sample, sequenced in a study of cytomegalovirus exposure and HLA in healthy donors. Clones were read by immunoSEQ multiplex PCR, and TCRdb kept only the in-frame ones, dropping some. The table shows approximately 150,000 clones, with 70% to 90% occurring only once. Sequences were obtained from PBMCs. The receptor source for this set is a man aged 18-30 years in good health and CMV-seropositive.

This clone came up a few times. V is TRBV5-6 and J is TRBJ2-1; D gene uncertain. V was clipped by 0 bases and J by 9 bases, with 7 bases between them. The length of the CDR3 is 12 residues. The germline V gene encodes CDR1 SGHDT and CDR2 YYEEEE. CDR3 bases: TGTGCCAGCAGCTTGGCCAACAGTGAGCAGTTCTTC. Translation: CASSLANSEQFF.

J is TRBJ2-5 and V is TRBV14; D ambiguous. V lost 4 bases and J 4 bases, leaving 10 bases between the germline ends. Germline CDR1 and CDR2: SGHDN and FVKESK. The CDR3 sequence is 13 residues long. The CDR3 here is CASSPRPGETQYF. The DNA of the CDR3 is TGTGCCAGCAGCCCCCGACCGGGAGAGACCCAGTACTTC.